Here is one T cell receptor (beta chain) with its context. Antigen: not known. As defined, naive CD8 cells were CD45RO-negative and positively selected for CCR7, with terminally differentiated effector memory CD45RA+ cells excluded. Every donor was a Caucasian adult from Nashville, Tennessee. The repertoire was sequenced with immunoSEQ multiplex PCR; TCRdb's copy has only in-frame clones and lacks some. The table shows under 1 million clones, with roughly 96% occurring only once. This sample was taken from a study of shared clonotypes between healthy human individuals. In germline, CDR1 is MGHRA, CDR2 YSYEKL. The CDR3 is 15 amino acids. V was clipped by 7 bases and J by 5 bases, with 20 bases between them. Whole-study results and caveats: It was observed that 5% to 6.5% of naive CD4 clonotypes were shared across several donors.

The origin of this receptor is a man in his thirties or forties in good health. V and J are TRBV4-1 and TRBJ1-1, with D possibly matching TRBD1 (5 bases). The material sequenced was naive CD8+ T cells sorted from blood. CDR3 loop: CASNTGVEVWTEAFF. The DNA for the CDR3 is TGCGCCAGCAACACAGGCGTCGAGGTTTGGACTGAAGCTTTCTTT.